In this sample, the clone carrying this T cell receptor (beta chain) turned up a few times. This record comes from a study of PD-1 blockade in classical Hodgkin lymphoma. No patient escaped relapse after autologous stem cell transplantation, and brentuximab vedotin exposure varied. Libraries were prepared by immunoSEQ multiplex PCR; TCRdb keeps only in-frame clonotypes and omits some of them. The repertoire has 29,000 or so clones, under 70% of them found once; the top ten carry roughly 15%. This receptor was obtained from a human donor with classical Hodgkin lymphoma. The sequences come from peripheral blood mononuclear cells (PBMCs), collected before the second cycle of nivolumab.

The chain's CDR3 is CASSGPDRGGLADTQYF. CDR3 bases: TGTGCCAGCAGTGGCCCGGACAGGGGAGGACTGGCAGATACGCAGTATTTT. This chain joins TRBV28 and TRBJ2-3; TRBD1 matches 9 bases. The germline V gene encodes CDR1 MDHEN and CDR2 SYDVKM. The trim removed 5 bases at V and 4 bases at J, leaving 13 bases unmatched. The CDR3 has 17 amino acids.